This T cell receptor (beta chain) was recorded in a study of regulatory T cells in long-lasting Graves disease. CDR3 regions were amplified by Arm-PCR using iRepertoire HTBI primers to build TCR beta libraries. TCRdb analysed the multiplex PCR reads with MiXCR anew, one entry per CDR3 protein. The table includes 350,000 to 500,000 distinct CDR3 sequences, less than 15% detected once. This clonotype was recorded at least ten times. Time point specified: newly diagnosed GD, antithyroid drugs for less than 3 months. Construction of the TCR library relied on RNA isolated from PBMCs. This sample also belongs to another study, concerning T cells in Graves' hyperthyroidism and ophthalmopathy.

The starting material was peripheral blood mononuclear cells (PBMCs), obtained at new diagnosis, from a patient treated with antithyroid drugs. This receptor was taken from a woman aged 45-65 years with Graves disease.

The CDR3 DNA reads as TGTGCCAGCAGCTTCCCAGGGAGCACCGGGGAGCTGTTTTTT. Amino acids: CASSFPGSTGELFF. This sequence joins TRBV7-9 and TRBJ2-2; either TRBD1 or TRBD2 may fit D (5 bases each). Trimming took 3 bases from V and 4 from J, leaving 9 bases between them. The CDR3 extends over 14 amino acids. Germline V CDR1 and CDR2: SEHNR, FQNEAQ (reference sequence).